This TCR beta chain was profiled in a study of cytomegalovirus exposure and HLA in healthy donors. Germline trimming cut 5 bases from V and 6 bases from J; bases unmatched to any gene: 4. The CDR3 has 13 residues. Per the germline V gene, CDR1 is SGHRS and CDR2 is YFSETQ. PCR primers comprised 60 Vbeta and 13 Jbeta primers. Original data processing: Later reanalysis found about 80 million unique TCR beta chains, around 11 million of them shared. Some clones are missing from TCRdb's copy, which holds only in-frame ones; the method was immunoSEQ multiplex PCR. Clone size and the V and J calls come from that table; the DNA yielded D and trimming. This sample carries 140,000 to 150,000 clones, around 9.6% of them seen once, and the ten largest clones take 1.5% to 2%.

The rearrangement uses TRBV5-1 and TRBJ2-3, with TRBD2 matching 9 bases. This clonotype originated in a male donor in good health and CMV-seronegative. Sequencing was carried out using PBMCs. The CDR3 coding sequence is TGCGCCAGCAGGACTAGCGGAGGCGATACGCAGTATTTT. Residues: CASRTSGGDTQYF.